This T cell receptor (beta chain) derives from a study of T cells after yellow fever vaccination. The study, taken as a whole, reports: Peak timing came faster in the weaker secondary response, day 5 versus 15. Booster samples showed a return of most primary-vaccination clones (roughly 96% CD4, approximately 85% CD8).

TCRdb reanalysed the 5' RACE reads using MiXCR and keeps one entry per CDR3 protein. The sample holds 300,000 to 400,000 distinct CDR3 sequences; 7.5% to 9% are singletons and the top ten take about a sixth. This clonotype came up many times. Its cognate antigen is unknown. The CDR3 has 14 amino acids. V was pared by 4 bases and J by 5 bases, with 12 bases between. The J gene is TRBJ2-1, the V gene TRBV12-3 or TRBV12-4, with D possibly matching TRBD2 (6 bases). The sequence was obtained from a man younger than 35 who received the YFV17D yellow fever vaccine. The starting material was PBMCs, obtained on the day of the first yellow fever vaccination. For the CDR3, the DNA is TGTGCCAGCAGTTCCCTGGGACTTCACAATGAGCAGTTCTTC. Translation: CASSSLGLHNEQFF.